This TCR beta chain was obtained from a study of blood T cells in healthy people across ages. The CDR3 consists of 18 residues. Unmatched junction bases numbered 13, after V lost 2 bases and J lost 3 bases. The germline gives CDR1 MNHEY, CDR2 SMNVEV (reference sequence). Each donor had about 10 milliliters of peripheral blood drawn. Isolation yielded PBMCs, at least 6 million per sample, in every case. Sample-barcoded 5' priming and a J-beta primer mix drove a second PCR of 7 to 11 cycles. Template switching added a 12-random-nucleotide identifier to every cDNA molecule. TCRdb re-derived calls from the 5' RACE reads in MiXCR, one entry per CDR3 protein. Of fewer than 900,000 distinct CDR3 sequences in the sample, over 45% were seen once.

The clonotype comes from a woman in her sixties or seventies in good health. This chain connects TRBV27 to TRBJ1-2, with 9 bases aligning to TRBD1. Sequenced: blood. The CDR3 nucleotides are TGTGCCAGCAGTTTACGGCCCAGACAGGGGGTCGGATACTATGGCTACACCTTC. This translates into CASSLRPRQGVGYYGYTF.